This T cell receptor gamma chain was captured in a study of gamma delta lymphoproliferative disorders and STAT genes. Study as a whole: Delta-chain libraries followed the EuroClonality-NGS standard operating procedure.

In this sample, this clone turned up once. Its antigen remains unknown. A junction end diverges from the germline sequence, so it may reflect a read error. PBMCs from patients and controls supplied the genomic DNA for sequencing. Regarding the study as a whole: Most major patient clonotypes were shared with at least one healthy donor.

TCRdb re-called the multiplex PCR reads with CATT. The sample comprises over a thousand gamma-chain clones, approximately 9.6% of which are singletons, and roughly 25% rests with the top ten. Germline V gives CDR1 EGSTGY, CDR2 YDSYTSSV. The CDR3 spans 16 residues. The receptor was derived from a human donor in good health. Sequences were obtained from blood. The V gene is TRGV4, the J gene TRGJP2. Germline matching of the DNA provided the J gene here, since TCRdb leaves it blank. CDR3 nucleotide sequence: TGTGCCACCTGGGATGGGCGCTATAGTAGTTATTGGATCAAGACGTTT. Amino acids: CATWDGRYSSYWIKTF.